Listed here are 11 T cell receptor delta chains from one sample, sequenced in a study of delta chains in infants with herpesvirus infections. TCR cDNA was made from PBMC RNA with gamma- and delta-chain-specific primers. TCRdb reanalyzed the RT-PCR reads using CATT. The sample includes about 680 delta-chain clones, about 46% of them seen just once. The source was peripheral blood, collected at time point 1 of longitudinal follow-up. The receptors here all came from a human donor who was a Ugandan infant, either HIV-exposed or HIV-unexposed (not recorded which).

By sample share, this clone is medium-sized. J is TRDJ1 and V is TRDV2; 10 bases align to TRDD3. Germline-derived CDR1 and CDR2 are GEAIGNYY and EKD. V lost 3 bases to trimming and J lost 4 bases; unmatched junction nucleotides: 1. The CDR3 spans 13 residues. Here the CDR3 reads CACDYWGIDKLIF. The CDR3, as DNA: TGTGCCTGTGACTACTGGGGGATCGATAAACTCATCTTT.

Details on this clone: A single base is all that separates this from a far larger clone, so a read error is likely. Other DNA sequences in the sample encode the same CDR3. The V and J genes are TRDV1 and TRDJ1; 13 nucleotides agree with TRDD3. The CDR3 covers 19 residues. Germline V gene lookup returns CDR1 TSWWSYY and CDR2 QGS. The CDR3 loop reads CALGELESTGGYGTDKLIF. CDR3 nucleotide sequence: TGTGCTCTTGGTGAACTAGAAAGTACTGGGGGATACGGGACCGATAAACTCATCTTT.

Regarding this clone: Since a far larger clone is one base different, this is likely a read error. The same CDR3 arises from other DNA sequences in this sample as well. The chain combines TRDV1 with TRDJ1, with 8 positions matching TRDD2. This CDR3 contains 18 residues. Germline V gene sequence: CDR1 TSWWSYY, CDR2 QGS. The CDR3 nucleotides are TGTGCTCTTGGGGTCCGTCTTCCTACTCTAGAGTACACCGATAAACTCATCTTC. Residues: CALGVRLPTLEYTDKLIF.

Of note for this clone: With a far larger clone one base away, a read error is the likely cause. The chain is built from TRDV1 and TRDJ1; the D gene is possibly TRDD3 (6 bases). Germline CDR1 reads TSWWSYY; CDR2 reads QGS. The CDR3 contains 19 residues. Trimming removed 3 bases at V and 4 bases at J, with 27 bases between. The CDR3 protein is CALGDPFPNWVIQNDKLIF. CDR3 DNA sequence: TGTGCTCTTGGGGACCCATTCCCCAACTGGGTGATACAGAACGATAAACTCATCTTT.

This clone turned up a few times. The rearrangement uses TRDV2 and TRDJ1; 7 bases fit TRDD3. Losses at the gene ends were 0 bases for V and 0 bases for J; bases not matched to a gene: 6. Germline V lookup: CDR1 GEAIGNYY, CDR2 EKD. CDR3 length: 16 residues. In DNA form, the CDR3 reads TGTGCCTGTGACACCCTTTTGCTGGGGGACACCGATAAACTCATCTTT. Translated: CACDTLLLGDTDKLIF.

Comment on this clone: This could be a read error, since a much larger clone is one nucleotide away. The chain has TRDV2 and TRDJ1; 9 bases align to TRDD3. Germline values: CDR1 GEAIGNYY, CDR2 EKD. This CDR3 comprises 13 residues. J lost 3 bases, V lost 3 bases, and 1 base had no gene match. CDR3 DNA sequence: TGTGCCTGTGACGCTGGGGGATCCGATAAACTCATCTTT. Protein sequence: CACDAGGSDKLIF.

Comment on this clone: A far larger clone is just one base off, so this is likely a read error. The CDR3, as DNA: TGTGCCTGTGACGAGGTGGGGGCCTGGGACACCCGACAGATGTTTTTC. Translated, it gives CACDEVGAWDTRQMFF. The chain employs TRDV2 and TRDJ3; TRDD3 might be the D (6 bases). CDR1 GEAIGNYY and CDR2 EKD come from the germline V gene. With 3 bases removed from V and 2 bases from J, the gap between germline ends came to 10 bases. CDR3 length: 16 amino acids.

On this clone itself: This sample also contains other DNA sequences that code for the same CDR3. The chain joins TRDV1 to TRDJ1; no clear D. CDR1 and CDR2 (germline): TSWWSYY, QGS. Deletions cut 0 bases from V and 10 bases from J, with 21 bases between. This CDR3 spans 16 amino acids. The chain's CDR3 is CALGELSKIKRLRLIF. The CDR3, as DNA: TGTGCTCTTGGGGAACTGTCTAAAATCAAGAGACTCCGACTCATCTTT.

Note on this clone: One base separates it from a far larger clone, so it is likely a read error. The chain recombines TRDV2 with TRDJ1; D is possibly TRDD3 (6 bases). CDR3 length: 14 residues. The germline CDR1 and CDR2 sequences are GEAIGNYY and EKD. V lost 3 bases and J 9 bases, leaving 19 bases between the germline ends. The CDR3 loop reads CACDPVLGTAQLIF. The CDR3 DNA follows: TGTGCCTGTGACCCAGTACTGGGAACAGCACAACTCATCTTT.

Note on this clone: It differs at one base from a far larger clone, so likely a read error. V usage is TRDV2 and J usage is TRDJ1, with 10 nucleotides matching TRDD3. Germline lookup yields CDR1 GEAIGNYY and CDR2 EKD. The V and J ends lost 2 bases and 0 bases, in that order; junction bases with no gene match: 2. The CDR3 contains 15 residues. The CDR3 reads CACDRTGGYTDKLIF. The CDR3 DNA is TGTGCCTGTGACAGAACTGGGGGATACACCGATAAACTCATCTTT.

The rearrangement links TRDV2 to TRDJ3; the D is unclear. The V gene's germline CDR1 is GEAIGNYY and CDR2 EKD. The length of the CDR3 is 19 residues. The ends were cut back, 0 bases at V and 0 bases at J, with 14 bases in the middle. CDR3 nucleotides: TGTGCCTGTGACACCTGGAGGAGCCAAAGCTCCTGGGACACCCGACAGATGTTTTTC. As protein: CACDTWRSQSSWDTRQMFF.